The clone carrying this T cell receptor (beta chain) was picked up one time. The data stem from a study of T cell changes during pregnancy in multiple sclerosis. J lost 6 bases, V lost 6 bases, and 17 bases had no gene match. Germline CDR1 is MNHEY and CDR2 is SMNVEV (reference sequence). CDR3 length equals 17 residues. Sequencing used immunoSEQ multiplex PCR; TCRdb keeps in-frame clones, though not all of them. Seen here are 58,000 or so clones, roughly 90% observed once, and the top ten hold 2.3%. This chain links TRBV27 with TRBJ1-5, with TRBD1 matching 7 bases. The TCR sequence derives from a female donor with multiple sclerosis, enrolled in a pregnancy study. This sample comprised peripheral blood, obtained in the first trimester of pregnancy. For the CDR3, the DNA is TGTGCCAGCAGCGGAGGGGGCGAGTTTGCCTCGAGTCAGCCCCAGCATTTT. It specifies CASSGGGEFASSQPQHF.